This T cell receptor (beta chain) appears in the sequencing data of a study of T cells in Graves' hyperthyroidism and ophthalmopathy. Whole-study context: Peripheral blood was secured at the point of initial diagnosis, before any treatment. Study-level points and caveats: A median 6.5 months before onset, the model predicted ophthalmopathy.

TCR beta CDR3 sequences were amplified from RNA transcripts. TCR CDR3 regions were first amplified by RT-PCR with HTBI primers. MiXCR, applied by TCRdb to the multiplex PCR reads, yields one record per CDR3 protein. The table lists around 400,000 distinct CDR3 sequences, less than 20% of them singletons. This clonotype turned up a few times. The antigen is undetermined. The CDR3 sequence is 15 residues long. CDR1 and CDR2 (germline): SGHDT, YYEEEE. V lost 4 bases and J 3 bases, leaving 16 bases between the germline ends. Material for sequencing was blood. This TCR came from a woman under 30 with Graves' hyperthyroidism that later progressed to Graves' ophthalmopathy. The rearrangement joins TRBV5-6 to TRBJ1-2; D possibly corresponds to TRBD1 (5 bases). The CDR3 nucleotides are TGTGCCAGCAGCCGGGTTGGTACGGGGGACTATGGCTACACCTTC. Translating gives CASSRVGTGDYGYTF.